This T cell receptor beta chain originates from a study of blood T cell repertoires in COVID-19. This CDR3 region has 14 residues. Per the germline V gene, CDR1 is LNHDA and CDR2 is SQIVND (reference sequence). Germline trimming cut 5 bases from V and 10 bases from J; bases unmatched to any gene: 6. Profiled with immunoSEQ multiplex PCR; TCRdb holds only in-frame clones, not every one. Among hundreds of thousands of clones listed, 82% were seen once. The clonotype comes from a woman aged 60 to 75 who had recovered from COVID-19. The rearrangement uses TRBV19 and TRBJ2-1; TRBD1 agrees at 12 bases. Specimen: PBMCs or T cells enriched from blood (not recorded which). The CDR3 DNA sequence: TGTGCCAGTAGTCCGGGACAGGGGGCCTGGGAGCAGTTCTTC. It specifies CASSPGQGAWEQFF.